This T cell receptor (beta chain) was retrieved from a study of cytomegalovirus exposure and HLA in healthy donors. Remarks on this clone: Its antigen remains unknown.

This table comes from immunoSEQ multiplex PCR, and its TCRdb copy is limited to in-frame clones, with some not included. This sample has 200,000 or so clones; roughly 82% occur once, and the top ten carry 13%. The study, taken as a whole, reports: Cytomegalovirus status was reportedly diagnosed by the classifier with high specificity and sensitivity.

Trimming took off 6 bases at V and 8 bases at J, with 15 bases between the two ends. In germline, CDR1 is MDHEN, CDR2 SYDVKM. This CDR3 region has 13 residues. Sequencing was done on a sample of PBMCs. The receptor was derived from a woman in her 30s in good health and CMV-seropositive. This sequence joins TRBV28 and TRBJ2-3, with D hard to call. CDR3 protein: CASSPLSTGTQYF. DNA for the CDR3: TGTGCCAGCAGCCCCCTCTCCACGGGTACGCAGTATTTT.